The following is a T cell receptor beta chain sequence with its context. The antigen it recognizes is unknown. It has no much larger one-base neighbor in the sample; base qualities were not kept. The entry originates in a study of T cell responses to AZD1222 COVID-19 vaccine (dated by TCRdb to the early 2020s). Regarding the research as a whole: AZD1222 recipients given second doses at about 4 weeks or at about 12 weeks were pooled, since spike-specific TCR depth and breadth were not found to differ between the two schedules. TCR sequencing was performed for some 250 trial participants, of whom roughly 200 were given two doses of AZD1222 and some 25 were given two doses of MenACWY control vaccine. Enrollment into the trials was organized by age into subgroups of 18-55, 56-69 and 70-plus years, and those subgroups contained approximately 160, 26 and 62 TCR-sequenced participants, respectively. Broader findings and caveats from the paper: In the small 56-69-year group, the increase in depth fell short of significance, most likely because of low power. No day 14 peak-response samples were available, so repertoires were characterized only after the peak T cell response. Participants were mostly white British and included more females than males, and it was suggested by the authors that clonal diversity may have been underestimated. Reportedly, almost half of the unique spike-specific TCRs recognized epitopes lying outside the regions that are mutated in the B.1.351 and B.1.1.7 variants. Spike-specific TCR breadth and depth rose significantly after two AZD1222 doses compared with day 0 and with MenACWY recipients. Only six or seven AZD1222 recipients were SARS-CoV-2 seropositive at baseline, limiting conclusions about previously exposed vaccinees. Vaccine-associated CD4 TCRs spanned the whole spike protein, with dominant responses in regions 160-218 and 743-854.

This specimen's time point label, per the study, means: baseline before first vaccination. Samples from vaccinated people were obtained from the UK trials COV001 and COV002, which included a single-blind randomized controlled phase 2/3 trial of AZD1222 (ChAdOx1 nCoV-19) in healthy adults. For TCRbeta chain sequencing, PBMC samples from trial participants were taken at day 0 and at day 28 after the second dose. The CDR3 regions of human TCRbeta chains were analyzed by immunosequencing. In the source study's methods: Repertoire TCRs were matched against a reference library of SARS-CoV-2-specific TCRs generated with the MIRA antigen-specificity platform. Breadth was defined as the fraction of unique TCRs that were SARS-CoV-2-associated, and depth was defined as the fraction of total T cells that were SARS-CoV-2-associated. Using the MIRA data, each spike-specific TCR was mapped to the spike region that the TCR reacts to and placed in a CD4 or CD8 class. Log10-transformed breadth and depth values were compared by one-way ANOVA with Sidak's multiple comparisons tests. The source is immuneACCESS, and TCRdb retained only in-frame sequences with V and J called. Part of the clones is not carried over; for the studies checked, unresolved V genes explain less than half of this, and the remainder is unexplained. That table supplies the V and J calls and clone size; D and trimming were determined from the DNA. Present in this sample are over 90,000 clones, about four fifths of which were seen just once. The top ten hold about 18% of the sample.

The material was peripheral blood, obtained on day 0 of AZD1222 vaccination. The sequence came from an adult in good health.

The base sequence is TGTGCCAGCAGCTTGAGACTAGCCGACACCGGGGAGCTGTTTTTT. It translates as CASSLRLADTGELFF. The sequence links TRBV7-6 to TRBJ2-2; 7 bases in the middle match TRBD2. The germline V gene sets CDR1 to SGHVS and CDR2 to FNYEAQ. V has 3 bases trimmed and J has 3 bases trimmed; junction bases matching no gene number 4. Its CDR3 holds 15 amino acids, cysteine through phenylalanine. Only the CDR3 region is kept as DNA, spanning 45 bases read in frame from base 1.